What follows describes a single TCR beta chain. The antigen remains undetermined. PCR was performed using 60 Vbeta and 13 Jbeta primers. Only in-frame clones appear in the TCRdb table, and some are missing; sequencing was by immunoSEQ multiplex PCR. The listing records tens of thousands of clones. The data were taken from a study of cytomegalovirus exposure and HLA in healthy donors. About the research overall: The Caucasian-associated ancestry cluster contained about four fifths of the roughly 400 genotyped donors.

After removal of 1 base from V and 0 bases from J, the junction contained 8 bases not matched to a gene. The CDR3 spans 18 residues. Germline V lookup: CDR1 SGHAT, CDR2 FQNNGV. Points from the study as a whole: DRB1 had the most TCR associations and HLA-C the fewest, a later analysis found, with rates varying by HLA locus.

The receptor comes from a woman aged 55-70 years in good health and CMV-seronegative. The chain employs TRBV11-2 and TRBJ2-7, with 11 bases fitting TRBD2. The sequenced sample consisted of PBMCs. CDR3 in DNA: TGTGCCAGCAGCTTAGCGCCTAGCGGGAGGCAGAGCTCCTACGAGCAGTACTTC. Protein: CASSLAPSGRQSSYEQYF. Complete variable domain (other parts from reference TRBV11-2 and TRBJ2-7): EAGVAQSPRYKIIEKRQSVAFWCNPISGHATLYWYQQILGQGPKLLIQFQNNGVVDDSQLPKDRFSAERLKGVDSTLKIQPAKLEDSAVYLCASSLAPSGRQSSYEQYFGPGTRLTVT.